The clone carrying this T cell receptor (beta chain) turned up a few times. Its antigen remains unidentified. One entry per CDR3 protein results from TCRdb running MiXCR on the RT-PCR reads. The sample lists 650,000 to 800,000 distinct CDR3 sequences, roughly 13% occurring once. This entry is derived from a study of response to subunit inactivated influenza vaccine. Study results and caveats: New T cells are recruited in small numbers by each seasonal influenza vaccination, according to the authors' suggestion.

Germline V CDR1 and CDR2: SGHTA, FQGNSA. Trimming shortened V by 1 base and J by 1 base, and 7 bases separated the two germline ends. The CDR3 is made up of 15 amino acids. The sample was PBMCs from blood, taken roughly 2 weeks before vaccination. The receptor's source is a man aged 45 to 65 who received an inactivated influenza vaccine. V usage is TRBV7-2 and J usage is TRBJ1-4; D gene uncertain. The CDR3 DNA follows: TGTGCCAGCAGCTTAGGGCTGGAAACTAATGAAAAACTGTTTTTT. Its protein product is CASSLGLETNEKLFF.